The next 9 T cell receptor beta chains were all read from a single sample in a study of blood T cell repertoires in COVID-19. Data came from immunoSEQ multiplex PCR; TCRdb stores just in-frame clones and leaves some out. The table records 300,000 to 400,000 clones, about 88% of them present only once. Sequenced material: peripheral blood. The receptor source for this set is a human donor in a cohort sampled during active COVID-19.

A remark on this clone: Other DNA sequences in the sample encode the same CDR3. The chain recombines TRBV6-5 with TRBJ2-7; 10 nucleotides align to TRBD1. The CDR3 consists of 15 residues. With 3 bases clipped from V and 2 bases from J, the junction kept 4 bases outside the gene matches. Germline V gives CDR1 MNHEY, CDR2 SVGAGI. CDR3 sequence reads: CASSYRGQGTYEQYF. The CDR3 DNA sequence: TGTGCCAGCAGTTATAGGGGACAGGGGACCTACGAGCAGTACTTC.

The chain links TRBV12-3 or TRBV12-4 to TRBJ2-7, with D perhaps matching TRBD1 (6 bases). The CDR3 totals 13 residues. Trimming cost V 6 bases and J 2 bases, with 11 bases left between them. The CDR3 loop reads CASSGDKPYEQYF. The DNA of the CDR3 is TGTGCCAGCAGCGGGGACAAACCCTACGAGCAGTACTTC.

V usage is TRBV5-1 and J usage is TRBJ2-7, with 7 nucleotides matching TRBD2. CDR1 is SGHRS and CDR2 is YFSETQ in the germline V gene. CDR3 size: 16 residues. The V gene end was trimmed by 0 bases and the J gene end by 2 bases; junction bases not matched to a gene: 8. Written as DNA, the CDR3 is TGCGCCAGCAGCTTGGCCGGTAGCGGGCAGACCTACGAGCAGTACTTC. Protein product: CASSLAGSGQTYEQYF.

The chain links TRBV5-1 to TRBJ1-3; TRBD1 is a possible D gene (5 bases). The CDR3 covers 14 residues. Trimming shortened V by 2 bases and J by 0 bases, and 6 bases separated the two germline ends. Germline-derived CDR1 and CDR2 are SGHRS and YFSETQ. CDR3 sequence (DNA): TGCGCCAGCAGCTTCCAGGGCTCTGGAAACACCATATATTTT. Its translation: CASSFQGSGNTIYF. Filled out from reference TRBV5-1 and TRBJ1-3, the complete variable domain reads KAGVTQTPRYLIKTRGQQVTLSCSPISGHRSVSWYQQTPGQGLQFLFEYFSETQRNKGNFPGRFSGRQFSNSRSEMNVSTLELGDSALYLCASSFQGSGNTIYFGEGSWLTVV.

J is TRBJ2-7 and V is TRBV10-1; 11 bases line up with TRBD2. Trimming removed 7 bases from V and 2 bases from J; junction bases left unmatched: 4. Per the germline V gene, CDR1 is WNHNN and CDR2 is SYGVQD (reference sequence). The CDR3 covers 14 residues. The CDR3 DNA is TGCGCCAGCAACTATAGCGGGAGGGCCTACGAGCAGTACTTC. The encoded protein is CASNYSGRAYEQYF.

This clone was picked up one time. The chain joins TRBV5-1 to TRBJ2-2; 11 bases map to TRBD1. CDR1 is SGHRS and CDR2 is YFSETQ in the germline V gene. V was pared by 3 bases and J by 4 bases, with 2 bases of the junction left unmatched. CDR3 size: 15 residues. The CDR3 sequence is CASSWTGGGTGELFF. The DNA of the CDR3 is TGCGCCAGCAGCTGGACAGGGGGCGGCACCGGGGAGCTGTTTTTT.

This chain connects TRBV5-4 to TRBJ2-5, with a possible D match to TRBD1 (6 bases). The V gene's germline CDR1 is SGHNT and CDR2 YYREEE (reference sequence). The CDR3 has 15 amino acids. V was shortened by 7 bases and J by 2 bases, with 18 bases between the two germline ends. The CDR3 sequence is CASPQGKKVQETQYF. DNA for the CDR3: TGTGCCAGCCCACAGGGTAAAAAAGTACAAGAGACCCAGTACTTC.

J is TRBJ2-5 and V is TRBV29-1; a possible D gene is TRBD1 (8 bases). The CDR3 extends over 13 amino acids. Trimming left V 8 bases short and J 5 bases short, with 18 bases between. CDR1 and CDR2 (germline): SQVTM, ANQGSEA. The chain's CDR3 is CSFRTGTMETQYF. CDR3 coding DNA: TGCAGCTTCCGGACAGGGACTATGGAGACCCAGTACTTC.

The V and J genes are TRBV5-1 and TRBJ2-1, with 7 positions matching TRBD1. The CDR3 has 11 amino acids. The germline V gene has CDR1 SGHRS and CDR2 YFSETQ. Unmatched junction bases numbered 2, after V lost 5 bases and J lost 9 bases. The chain's CDR3 is CASSYRGEQFF. The CDR3 coding sequence is TGCGCCAGCAGTTACAGGGGTGAGCAGTTCTTC.